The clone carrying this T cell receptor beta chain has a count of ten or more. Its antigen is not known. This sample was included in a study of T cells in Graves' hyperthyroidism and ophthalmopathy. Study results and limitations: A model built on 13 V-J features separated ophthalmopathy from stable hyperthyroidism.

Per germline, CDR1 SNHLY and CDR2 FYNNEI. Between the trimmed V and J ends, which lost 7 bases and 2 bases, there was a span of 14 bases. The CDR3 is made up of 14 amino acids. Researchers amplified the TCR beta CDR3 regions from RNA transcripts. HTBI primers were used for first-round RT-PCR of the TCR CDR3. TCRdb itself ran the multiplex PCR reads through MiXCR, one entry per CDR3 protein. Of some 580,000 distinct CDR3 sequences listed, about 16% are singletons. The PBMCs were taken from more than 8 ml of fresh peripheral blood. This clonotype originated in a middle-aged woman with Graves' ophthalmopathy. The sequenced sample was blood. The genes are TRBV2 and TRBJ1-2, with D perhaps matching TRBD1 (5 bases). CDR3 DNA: TGTGCCAGCACATCGATAGGGGAGAACTATGGCTACACCTTC. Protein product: CASTSIGENYGYTF.